These 21 T cell receptor beta chains came from one sample sequenced in a study of shared clonotypes between healthy human individuals. TCRdb's table, derived via immunoSEQ multiplex PCR, lists solely in-frame clones and lacks some. Seen here are over a million clones, approximately 68% observed once, and the top ten hold around 1.5%. Sequencing was carried out using memory CD4+ T cells sorted from blood. The subset: CD45RA-negative fraction. The receptors shown here come from a man younger than 30 in good health.

The chain combines TRBV5-1 with TRBJ2-7, with TRBD2 identical over 8 bases. The germline V gene has CDR1 SGHRS and CDR2 YFSETQ. The V segment lost 3 bases and the J segment 4 bases; nucleotides outside the gene matches: 3. This CDR3 contains 13 residues. The CDR3: CASSSGGRYEQYF. CDR3 sequence (DNA): TGCGCCAGCAGCTCGGGGGGGCGATACGAGCAGTACTTC.

This clone came up once. Other nucleotide sequences in the sample specify the same CDR3. The chain carries TRBV28 and TRBJ1-1; D is undetermined. From germline, CDR1 is MDHEN and CDR2 SYDVKM. This CDR3 comprises 11 residues. V dropped 4 bases and J dropped 4 bases, with 4 bases sitting between them. CDR3 amino acids: CASSSTTEAFF. The CDR3 DNA follows: TGTGCCAGCAGTTCGACCACTGAAGCTTTCTTT. The full variable domain, its missing parts supplied by reference TRBV28 and TRBJ1-1, is DVKVTQSSRYLVKRTGEKVFLECVQDMDHENMFWYRQDPGLGLRLIYFSYDVKMKEKGDIPEGYSVSREKKERFSLILESASTNQTSMYLCASSSTTEAFFGQGTRLTVV.

The J gene is TRBJ1-2, the V gene TRBV5-6, with TRBD1 matching 8 bases. After removal of 1 base from V and 8 bases from J, the junction contained 10 bases not matched to a gene. The CDR3 length is 15 residues. The germline gives CDR1 SGHDT, CDR2 YYEEEE. The CDR3 bases are TGTGCCAGCAGCTTGAGCGGACAGGGCATTGGGGGCTACACCTTC. As protein: CASSLSGQGIGGYTF.

The chain joins TRBV9 to TRBJ2-1; 7 bases agree with TRBD2. Germline values: CDR1 SGDLS, CDR2 YYNGEE. This CDR3 is built from 17 residues. Germline trimming cut 4 bases from V and 9 bases from J; bases unmatched to any gene: 19. CDR3 DNA sequence: TGTGCCAGCAGCCCCCGGTCGGCTAGCGGCGTACTGACTGAGCAGTTCTTC. Amino acid sequence: CASSPRSASGVLTEQFF.

This clone was counted between two and nine times. The genes are TRBV2 and TRBJ1-1, with TRBD1 matching over 7 bases. V gave up 6 bases and J gave up 6 bases; unmatched junction bases: 10. Per germline, CDR1 SNHLY and CDR2 FYNNEI. This CDR3 spans 14 amino acids. CDR3 sequence: CASRTDRVFAEAFF. Here the CDR3 DNA reads TGTGCCAGCAGGACCGACAGGGTATTTGCTGAAGCTTTCTTT.

This chain uses TRBV19 with TRBJ1-2, with D uncertain. Deletions cut 4 bases from V and 8 bases from J, with 20 bases between. The CDR3 has 15 residues. Germline CDR1 and CDR2: LNHDA and SQIVND (reference sequence). The CDR3 here is CASSNRETLSGGYTF. The CDR3 DNA follows: TGTGCCAGTAGTAACCGGGAAACTCTATCGGGGGGCTACACCTTC.

This chain connects TRBV6-1 to TRBJ2-3; 10 nucleotides match TRBD2. Germline CDR1 is MNHNS and CDR2 is SASEGT. Trimming cost V 2 bases and J 2 bases; bases outside gene matches: 7. The CDR3 consists of 17 residues. The CDR3 protein is CASSERSSGSITDTQYF. The CDR3 DNA sequence: TGTGCCAGCAGTGAAAGGTCTAGCGGGAGCATCACAGATACGCAGTATTTT.

The chain couples TRBV5-8 to TRBJ2-7; 7 bases align to TRBD2. The CDR3 length is 14 residues. Germline CDR1 is SGHTS and CDR2 is YDEGEE. V trimming: 3 bases; J trimming: 1 base; junction bases outside the gene matches: 4. This chain's CDR3 is CASSSQRESYEQYF. The CDR3 region has the DNA TGTGCCAGCAGCTCCCAGCGGGAATCCTACGAGCAGTACTTC.

A remark on this clone: This may arise from a read error, as a much more abundant clone is one base away. The same CDR3 is also encoded by other DNA sequences in this sample. The chain has TRBV16 and TRBJ1-3, with D possibly TRBD1 on 5 matching bases. This CDR3 is 14 amino acids long. Germline CDR1 reads KGHSY; CDR2 reads FQNENV. The V end was cut by 0 bases, the J end by 3 bases, with 6 bases between. The CDR3 DNA reads as TGTGCCAGCAGCCAATCAAGGGGTGGAAACACCATATATTTT. Residues: CASSQSRGGNTIYF.

The chain couples TRBV9 to TRBJ2-3; 7 bases line up with TRBD1. V shed 4 bases, J shed 4 bases, and the junction held 12 bases outside the gene matches. The CDR3 totals 16 residues. Germline V gene sequence: CDR1 SGDLS, CDR2 YYNGEE. In DNA, the CDR3 is TGTGCCAGCAGCCCGAGAGGGGGCACAGTCCCAGATACGCAGTATTTT. This codes for CASSPRGGTVPDTQYF. The full variable domain, its missing parts supplied by reference TRBV9 and TRBJ2-3, is DSGVTQTPKHLITATGQRVTLRCSPRSGDLSVYWYQQSLDQGLQFLIQYYNGEERAKGNILERFSAQQFPDLHSELNLSSLELGDSALYFCASSPRGGTVPDTQYFGPGTRLTVL.

This sequence joins TRBV28 and TRBJ2-7; D is possibly TRBD1 (6 bases). CDR3 size: 15 residues. Looked up from germline, CDR1 is MDHEN and CDR2 is SYDVKM. Trimming pared 4 bases from V and 0 bases from J, leaving 13 bases between. The CDR3 loop reads CASSSQGFSSYEQYF. The CDR3 DNA sequence: TGTGCCAGCAGTTCACAGGGCTTTAGCTCCTACGAGCAGTACTTC.

This chain uses TRBV14 with TRBJ1-6, with D possibly matching TRBD1 (5 bases). This CDR3 spans 15 amino acids. The germline V gene encodes CDR1 SGHDN and CDR2 FVKESK. The ends were cut back, 3 bases at V and 9 bases at J, with 15 bases in the middle. CDR3 bases: TGTGCCAGCAGCCACGATGGGGGACGCAGTTCACCCCTCCACTTT. This gives the protein CASSHDGGRSSPLHF.

The J gene is TRBJ2-1, the V gene TRBV11-3, with 11 bases identical to TRBD2. V dropped 5 bases and J dropped 6; count of bases not matched to a gene: 6. This CDR3 contains 15 residues. Germline lookup yields CDR1 SGHNT and CDR2 YENEEA. The DNA of the CDR3 is TGTGCCAGCAGCCCCCGGACTAGCGGGTTCAATGAGCAGTTCTTC. Translation gives CASSPRTSGFNEQFF.

This chain links TRBV27 with TRBJ2-3; a weak D match, TRBD2 (7 bases). Germline values: CDR1 MNHEY, CDR2 SMNVEV (reference sequence). V gave up 4 bases and J gave up 8 bases, with 13 bases separating them. This CDR3 is 13 amino acids long. The CDR3 DNA follows: TGTGCCAGCAGTTCGGCGGGGGCGGTTACGCAGTATTTT. Translation: CASSSAGAVTQYF.

Concerning this clone itself: This may stem from a read error, because a much larger clone lies one nucleotide away. In the same sample, other DNA sequences code for this CDR3. The chain recombines TRBV27 with TRBJ1-5; the D is unclear. Trimming removed 2 bases at V and 0 bases at J, with 5 bases between. This CDR3 region has 14 residues. CDR1 is MNHEY and CDR2 is SMNVEV in the germline V gene (reference sequence). The CDR3 region is CASSLQDSNQPQHF. The CDR3 DNA follows: TGTGCCAGCAGTTTACAAGATAGCAATCAGCCCCAGCATTTT.

The chain is built from TRBV2 and TRBJ1-5; 8 bases map to TRBD1. The CDR3 totals 14 residues. J gave up 8 bases and V 3 bases, and 6 bases lay outside the gene matches. Germline assignment: CDR1 SNHLY and CDR2 FYNNEI. The CDR3 nucleotides are TGTGCCAGCAGTGAGGACAGGGTTAAAAAGCCCCAGCATTTT. It is translated as CASSEDRVKKPQHF.

The V and J genes are TRBV7-2 and TRBJ2-1, with 10 nucleotides matching TRBD1. Per germline, CDR1 SGHTA and CDR2 FQGNSA. This CDR3 comprises 15 residues. V shed 2 bases and J 5 bases; nucleotides not matched to a gene: 3. The CDR3 reads CASSLWGTGDNEQFF. The CDR3 nucleotides read TGTGCCAGCAGCTTATGGGGGACAGGGGACAATGAGCAGTTCTTC.

A single count supports this clone. One base away lies a much larger clone, so this may be a sequencing read error. V and J are TRBV27 and TRBJ2-6; D is uncertain. Trimming pared 1 base from V and 0 bases from J, leaving 4 bases between. The CDR3 has 15 amino acids. Germline V gene sequence: CDR1 MNHEY, CDR2 SMNVEV (reference sequence). CDR3 in DNA: TGTGCCAGCAGTTTATACGGCTCTGGGGCCAACGTCCTGACTTTC. Translated: CASSLYGSGANVLTF. Filled out from reference TRBV27 and TRBJ2-6, the complete variable domain reads EAQVTQNPRYLITVTGKKLTVTCSQNMNHEYMSWYRQDPGLGLRQIYYSMNVEVTDKGDVPEGYKVSRKEKRNFPLILESPSPNQTSLYFCASSLYGSGANVLTFGAGSRLTVL.

The chain joins TRBV10-3 to TRBJ2-5, with 10 bases lining up with TRBD1. The trim removed 2 bases at V and 1 base at J, leaving 7 bases unmatched. The CDR3 extends over 17 amino acids. Germline assignment: CDR1 ENHRY and CDR2 SYGVKD. In nucleotides, the CDR3 is TGTGCCATCAGTGAGGACAGGGGGCTCCCTTTCCAAGAGACCCAGTACTTC. Its translation is CAISEDRGLPFQETQYF.

The CDR3 spells CATDAGTSLRGDTQYF. CDR3 coding DNA: TGTGCCACAGACGCCGGGACTAGCTTGAGAGGGGATACGCAGTATTTT. The chain couples TRBV19 to TRBJ2-3, with 9 nucleotides matching TRBD2. Germline loops: CDR1 LNHDA, CDR2 SQIVND (reference sequence). The trim removed 10 bases at V and 6 bases at J, leaving 17 bases unmatched. The CDR3 loop spans 16 amino acids.

V and J are TRBV12-2 and TRBJ1-3; the D call in the table, TRBD1, was not verified against the DNA. TRBV12-2 is shown as a pseudogene. The CDR3 sequence is 14 residues long. In DNA form, the CDR3 reads TGTGCAAGTCGCTTAGGAATACACGGAAACACCATATATTTT. Protein: CASRLGIHGNTIYF.